Shown below are 5 T cell receptor beta chains from a single sample sequenced in a study of tissue T cells after allogeneic stem cell transplantation. Time point defined: mouse harvest day 14 after allogeneic transplant. Tail vein injection delivered 10^7 T-cell-depleted bone marrow cells and 10^6 splenic CD5+ T cells. Data came from immunoSEQ multiplex PCR; TCRdb stores just in-frame clones and leaves some out. The sample holds more than 4,000 clones, approximately 49% seen once. Sequencing was carried out using lymph node tissue. The origin of the receptors is a female BALB/c mouse given C57BL/6 T cells with graft-versus-host disease after an allogeneic hematopoietic cell transplant.

As regards this clone: The listed genes are named as in mouse. The read falls 1 residue short of the CDR3 end, and the missing part is taken from the germline J gene. This rearrangement joins TRBV26 to TRBJ1-1; D remains unclear. The CDR3 extends over 14 amino acids. V lost 4 bases and J lost 0, with 9 bases in between. Germline CDR1 KGHPV, CDR2 FQNQEV (reference sequence). CDR3 amino acids: CASSPITTNTEVFF. Incomplete CDR3 DNA: TGTGCCAGCAGTCCAATCACAACAAACACAGAAGTCTTC.

About this clone: The gene names given are mouse names. The read stops 1 residue short of the end of the CDR3; the missing end is completed from the germline J gene. The chain has TRBV13-1 and TRBJ2-1; 7 nucleotides agree with TRBD1. The J segment lost 3 bases and the V segment lost 4 bases, leaving 7 bases of the junction unmatched. This CDR3 is built from 15 residues. Germline V lookup: CDR1 NSHNY, CDR2 SYGAGN. This CDR3 reads CASSIDRVGYAEQFF. The part of the CDR3 DNA that was read is TGTGCCAGCAGTATCGACAGGGTGGGCTATGCTGAGCAGTTC.

A remark on this clone: Mouse names are used for the genes. CDR3: CASSLVGEGAETLYF. Incomplete CDR3 DNA: TGTGCAAGCAGCTTAGTTGGGGAGGGTGCAGAAACGCTGTAT. V usage is TRBV16 and J usage is TRBJ2-3; a possible D gene is TRBD2 (5 bases). The read ends 1 residue early relative to the CDR3; the germline J gene fills the gap. CDR3 length equals 15 residues. V lost 1 base and J 1 base, leaving 9 bases between the germline ends. The germline V gene encodes CDR1 SGHSA and CDR2 FRNQAP.

As for this clone: Germline and genes: mouse. The read terminates 1 residue ahead of where the CDR3 ends, so the germline J gene completes it. This chain joins TRBV26 and TRBJ2-3; 7 positions agree with TRBD1. CDR1 is KGHPV and CDR2 is FQNQEV in the germline V gene (reference sequence). The CDR3 totals 14 residues. With 2 bases clipped from V and 1 base from J, the junction kept 0 bases outside the gene matches. The part of the CDR3 DNA that was read is TGTGCCAGCAGTCTGGGACAGGGTGCAGAAACGCTGTAT. This sequence encodes CASSLGQGAETLY. The complete CDR3 reads CASSLGQGAETLYF.

This clone is labeled as large. These gene names are mouse names. Coverage ceases 1 residue before the CDR3 finishes, and the germline J gene fills in the end. The chain recombines TRBV16 with TRBJ2-7, with a possible D match to TRBD2 (6 bases). The CDR3 totals 14 residues. Germline V gene lookup returns CDR1 SGHSA and CDR2 FRNQAP. V lost 0 bases and J lost 1, with 7 bases in between. CDR3 bases read: TGTGCAAGCAGCTTAGATCTGGGGTCCTATGAACAGTAC. Translated, it gives CASSLDLGSYEQY. The whole CDR3 is CASSLDLGSYEQYF.